This T cell receptor (beta chain) was retrieved from a study of T cells after yellow fever vaccination. They built TCR cDNA with 5'RACE template switching, a step that put in a universal primer site and UMIs. Each CDR3 protein gets one entry after TCRdb re-called the 5' RACE reads with MiXCR. The sample consists of hundreds of thousands of distinct CDR3 sequences, around 20% of them appearing once. This clonotype was detected many times. The germline gives CDR1 MNHEY, CDR2 SVGAGI. Trimming left V 0 bases short and J 7 bases short, with 14 bases between. This CDR3 comprises 15 residues. The TCR was taken from a man younger than 35 who received the YFV17D yellow fever vaccine. The rearrangement links TRBV6-5 to TRBJ2-3; D is possibly TRBD2 (5 bases). The sequencing here drew on PBMCs, taken before the yellow fever booster vaccination. In DNA form, the CDR3 reads TGTGCCAGCAGTTACTCTGTAGGCCTAGCTTATACGCAGTATTTT. Translating it yields CASSYSVGLAYTQYF.